This T cell receptor beta chain was recovered during a study of control samples from healthy donors and cancer patients. The CDR3 has 15 amino acids. Trimming at V came to 6 bases and at J to 2 bases, leaving 7 bases not matched to a gene. Germline V gives CDR1 PRHDT, CDR2 FYEKMQ (reference sequence). Only in-frame clones appear in the TCRdb table, and some are missing; sequencing was by immunoSEQ multiplex PCR. The repertoire has some 120,000 clones, approximately 90% of them found once; the top ten carry approximately 8.6%. This chain uses TRBV13 with TRBJ2-3; 8 bases match TRBD2. This clonotype was obtained from a man between 18 and 29 years old in good health. Specimen: blood. CDR3 sequence: CASRPGLAFTDTQYF. CDR3 coding DNA: TGTGCCAGCAGGCCAGGACTAGCCTTCACAGATACGCAGTATTTT.